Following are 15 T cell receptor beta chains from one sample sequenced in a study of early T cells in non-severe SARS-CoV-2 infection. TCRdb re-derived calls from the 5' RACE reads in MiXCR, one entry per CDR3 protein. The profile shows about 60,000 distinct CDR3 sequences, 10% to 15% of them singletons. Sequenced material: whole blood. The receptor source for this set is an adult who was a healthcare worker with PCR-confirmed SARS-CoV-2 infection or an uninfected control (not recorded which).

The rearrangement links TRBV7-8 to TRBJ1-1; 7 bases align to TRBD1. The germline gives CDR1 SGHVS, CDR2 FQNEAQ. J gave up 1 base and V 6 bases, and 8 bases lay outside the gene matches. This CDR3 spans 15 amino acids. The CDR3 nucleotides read TGTGCCAGCAGTTTTAGGGGGCCACCGAACACTGAAGCTTTCTTT. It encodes CASSFRGPPNTEAFF.

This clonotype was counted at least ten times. The CDR3 nucleotides read TGTGCCAGCAGTGTACTTGAAGCTTTCTTT. Protein product: CASSVLEAFF. The gene calls are TRBV2 and TRBJ1-1, with unresolved D. The V gene's germline CDR1 is SNHLY and CDR2 FYNNEI. V lost 4 bases, J lost 7 bases, and 4 bases lay in between. The CDR3 consists of 10 residues.

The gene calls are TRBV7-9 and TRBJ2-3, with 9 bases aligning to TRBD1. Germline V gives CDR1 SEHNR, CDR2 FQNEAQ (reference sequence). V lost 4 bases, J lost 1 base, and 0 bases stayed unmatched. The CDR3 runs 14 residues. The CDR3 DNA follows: TGTGCCAGCAGCTGGACAGGGGGCACAGATACGCAGTATTTT. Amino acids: CASSWTGGTDTQYF. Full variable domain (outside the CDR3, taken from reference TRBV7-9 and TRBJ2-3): DTGVSQNPRHKITKRGQNVTFRCDPISEHNRLYWYRQTLGQGPEFLTYFQNEAQLEKSRLLSDRFSAERPKGSFSTLEIQRTEQGDSAMYLCASSWTGGTDTQYFGPGTRLTVL.

The CDR3 bases are TGTGCCAGCAGCTCCCGAAATTCACCCCTCCACTTT. Protein product: CASSSRNSPLHF. The chain has TRBV7-2 and TRBJ1-6; D gene uncertain. Trimming pared 4 bases from V and 7 bases from J, leaving 5 bases between. This CDR3 has 12 amino acids. The germline V gene has CDR1 SGHTA and CDR2 FQGNSA.

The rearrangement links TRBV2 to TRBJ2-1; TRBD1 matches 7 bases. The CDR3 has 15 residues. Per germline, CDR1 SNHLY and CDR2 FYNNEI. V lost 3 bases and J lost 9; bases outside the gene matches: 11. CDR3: CASSEPGQTYGEQFF. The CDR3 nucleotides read TGTGCCAGCAGTGAGCCGGGACAGACCTATGGTGAGCAGTTCTTC.

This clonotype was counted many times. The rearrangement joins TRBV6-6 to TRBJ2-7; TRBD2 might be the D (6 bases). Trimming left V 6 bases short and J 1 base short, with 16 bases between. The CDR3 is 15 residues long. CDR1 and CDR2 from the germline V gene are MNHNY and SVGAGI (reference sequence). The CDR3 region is CASRQSTGSSYEQYF. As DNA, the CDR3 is TGTGCCAGCAGACAAAGCACCGGGAGTTCCTACGAGCAGTACTTC.

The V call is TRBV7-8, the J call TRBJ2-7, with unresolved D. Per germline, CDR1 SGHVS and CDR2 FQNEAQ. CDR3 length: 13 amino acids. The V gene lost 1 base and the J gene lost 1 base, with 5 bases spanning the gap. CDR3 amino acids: CASSLVRSYEQYF. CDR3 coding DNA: TGTGCCAGCAGCTTAGTCAGGTCCTACGAGCAGTACTTC.

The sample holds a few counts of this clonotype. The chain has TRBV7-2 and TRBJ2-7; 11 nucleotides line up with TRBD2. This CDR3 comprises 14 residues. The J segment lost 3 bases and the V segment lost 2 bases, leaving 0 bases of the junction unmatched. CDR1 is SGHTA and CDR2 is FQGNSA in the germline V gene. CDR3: CASSLLAGGYEQYF. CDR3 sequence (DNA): TGTGCCAGCAGCTTACTAGCGGGGGGCTACGAGCAGTACTTC. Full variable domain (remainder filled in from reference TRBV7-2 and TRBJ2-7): GAGVSQSPSNKVTEKGKDVELRCDPISGHTALYWYRQSLGQGLEFLIYFQGNSAPDKSGLPSDRFSAERTGGSVSTLTIQRTQQEDSAVYLCASSLLAGGYEQYFGPGTRLTVT.

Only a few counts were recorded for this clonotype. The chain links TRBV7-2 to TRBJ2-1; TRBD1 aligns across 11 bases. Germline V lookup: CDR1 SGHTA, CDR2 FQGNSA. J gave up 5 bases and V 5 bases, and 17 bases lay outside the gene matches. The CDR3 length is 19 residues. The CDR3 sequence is CASSITGTGGSSGNNEQFF. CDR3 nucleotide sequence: TGTGCCAGCAGCATAACCGGGACAGGGGGGTCTAGCGGCAACAATGAGCAGTTCTTC.

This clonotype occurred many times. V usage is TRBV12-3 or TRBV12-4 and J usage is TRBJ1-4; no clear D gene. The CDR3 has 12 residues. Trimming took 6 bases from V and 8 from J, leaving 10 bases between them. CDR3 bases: TGTGCCAGCAGCCGGATAGCCGAAAAACTGTTTTTT. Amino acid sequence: CASSRIAEKLFF.

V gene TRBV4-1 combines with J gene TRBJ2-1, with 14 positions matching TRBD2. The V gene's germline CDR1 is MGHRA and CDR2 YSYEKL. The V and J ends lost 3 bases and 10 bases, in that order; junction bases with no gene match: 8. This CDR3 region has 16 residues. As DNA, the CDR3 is TGCGCCAGCAGCCAGTCCGGGACTAGCGGGAGAGGGGAGCAGTTCTTC. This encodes CASSQSGTSGRGEQFF.

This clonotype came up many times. CDR3 nucleotide sequence: TGTGCTAGTGGTTTGGAGGGGGGCAGGAACGAGCAGTACTTC. Encoded protein: CASGLEGGRNEQYF. V gene TRBV12-5 combines with J gene TRBJ2-7; tentatively, D is TRBD1 or TRBD2 (6 bases each). CDR3 length: 14 residues. V lost 1 base to trimming and J lost 5 bases, with 12 bases between them. Germline CDR1 and CDR2: LGHNT and FRNRAP.

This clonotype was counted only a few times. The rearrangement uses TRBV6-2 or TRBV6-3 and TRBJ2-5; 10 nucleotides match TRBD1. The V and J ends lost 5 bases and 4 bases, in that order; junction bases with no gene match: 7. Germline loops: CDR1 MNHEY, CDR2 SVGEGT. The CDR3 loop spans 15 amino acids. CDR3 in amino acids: CASSPPTGGRETQYF. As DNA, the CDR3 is TGTGCCAGCAGTCCGCCGACAGGGGGCAGAGAGACCCAGTACTTC.

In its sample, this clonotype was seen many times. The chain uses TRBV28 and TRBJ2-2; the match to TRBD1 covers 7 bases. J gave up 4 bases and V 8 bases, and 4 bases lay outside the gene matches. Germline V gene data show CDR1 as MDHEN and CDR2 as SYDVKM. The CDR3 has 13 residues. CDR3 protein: CASRQGGTGELFF. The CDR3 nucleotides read TGTGCCAGCCGACAGGGCGGCACCGGGGAGCTGTTTTTT.

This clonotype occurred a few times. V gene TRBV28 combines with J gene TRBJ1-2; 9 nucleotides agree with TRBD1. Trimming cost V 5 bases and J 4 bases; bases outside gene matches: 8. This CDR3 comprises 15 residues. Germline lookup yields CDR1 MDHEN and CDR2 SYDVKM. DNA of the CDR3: TGTGCCAGCAGTAAACCCGGGACAGGGAGCTATGGCTACACCTTC. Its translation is CASSKPGTGSYGYTF.